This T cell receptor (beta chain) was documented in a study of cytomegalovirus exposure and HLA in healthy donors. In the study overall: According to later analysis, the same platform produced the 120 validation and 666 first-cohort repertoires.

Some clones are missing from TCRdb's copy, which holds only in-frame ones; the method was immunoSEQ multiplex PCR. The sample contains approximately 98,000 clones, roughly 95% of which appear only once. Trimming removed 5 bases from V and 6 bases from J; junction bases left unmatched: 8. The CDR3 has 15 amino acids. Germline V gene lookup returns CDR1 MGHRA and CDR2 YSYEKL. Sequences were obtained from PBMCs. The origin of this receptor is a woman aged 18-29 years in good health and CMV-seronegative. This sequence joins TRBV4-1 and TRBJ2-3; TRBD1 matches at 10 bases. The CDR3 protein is CASSYDRGLLDTQYF. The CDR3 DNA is TGCGCCAGCAGCTATGACAGGGGGCTGTTGGATACGCAGTATTTT.